A single sample gave rise to the 14 T cell receptor beta chains below, sequenced in a study of identical twins (dated by TCRdb to 2016 to 2017). Library creation used 5' RACE. For sequencing, an Illumina HiSeq 2000 was employed. TCRdb handled the public reads itself, with Q25 trimming in fastp and clone calling in MiXCR, and kept productive beta chains. Duplicate CDR3 protein sequences are folded into a single record with the most common DNA and genes. Across this sample there are fewer than 550,000 distinct CDR3 sequences, with about 16% seen only once. Roughly 0.43% of the sample rests with the top ten. The sample was also linked to a second study, of yellow fever vaccine responses in identical twins.

The specimen sequenced was CD4+ T cells sorted from blood. Every receptor here comes from a woman younger than 35 in good health.

This clonotype came up a few times. The J gene is TRBJ1-6, the V gene TRBV6-1; D might be TRBD1 (5 bases). Per the germline V gene, CDR1 is MNHNS and CDR2 is SASEGT. The CDR3 has 14 residues. V was pared by 6 bases and J by 10 bases, with 16 bases between. CDR3 residues: CASRPGGDGSPLHF. For the CDR3, the DNA is TGTGCCAGCAGACCCGGGGGGGACGGATCACCCCTCCACTTT.

Details on this clonotype: The junction and the germline gene differ at one end; a read error may be behind it. CDR3 nucleotides: TGTGCCAGCAGCCAATTCAGGACAGGGGGCAATGAGCCGTTCTTC. Its translation is CASSQFRTGGNEPFF. The chain couples TRBV3-1 to TRBJ2-1; 11 bases fit TRBD1. This CDR3 is 15 amino acids long. Germline V CDR1 and CDR2: LGHDT, YNNKEL (reference sequence).

The chain links TRBV6-5 to TRBJ1-5; the D is unclear. V was clipped by 2 bases and J by 3 bases, with 5 bases between them. In germline, CDR1 is MNHEY, CDR2 SVGAGI. The CDR3 runs to 13 residues. The CDR3 sequence: CASSYRVNQPQHF. Written as DNA, the CDR3 is TGTGCCAGCAGTTACAGGGTCAATCAGCCCCAGCATTTT.

This chain uses TRBV24-1 with TRBJ1-2; D is unresolved. Trimming took off 4 bases at V and 5 bases at J, with 4 bases between the two ends. Germline V lookup: CDR1 KGHDR, CDR2 SFDVKD. The CDR3 consists of 11 residues. As DNA, the CDR3 is TGTGCCACCAGTGAAGGTTATGGCTACACCTTC. This encodes CATSEGYGYTF.

This clonotype was observed a few times. The chain has TRBV11-2 and TRBJ2-5; D not resolved. V was trimmed by 5 bases and J by 0 bases, leaving 13 bases between them. CDR1 SGHAT and CDR2 FQNNGV come from the germline V gene. This CDR3 has 15 residues. The CDR3 reads CASSPTVGNQETQYF. As DNA, the CDR3 is TGTGCCAGCAGCCCAACCGTAGGGAACCAAGAGACCCAGTACTTC.

This clonotype was found once. The chain joins TRBV10-3 to TRBJ2-3, with D possibly being TRBD2 (6 bases). The ends were cut back, 8 bases at V and 0 bases at J, with 9 bases in the middle. The CDR3 covers 13 residues. CDR1 and CDR2 from the germline V gene are ENHRY and SYGVKD. The CDR3 sequence is CAIRDSSTDTQYF. DNA for the CDR3: TGTGCCATCCGGGACTCTAGCACAGATACGCAGTATTTT.

This clonotype was seen ten or more times. This sequence joins TRBV7-9 and TRBJ2-7; D is possibly TRBD2 (6 bases). V lost 2 bases and J lost 3, with 14 bases in between. Looked up from germline, CDR1 is SEHNR and CDR2 is FQNEAQ (reference sequence). The CDR3 spans 15 residues. In DNA, the CDR3 is TGTGCCAGCAGCTTATCGTCCCGACTAGTCTACGAGCAGTACTTC. Translated, it gives CASSLSSRLVYEQYF. The whole variable domain, remainder taken from reference TRBV7-9 and TRBJ2-7, is DTGVSQNPRHKITKRGQNVTFRCDPISEHNRLYWYRQTLGQGPEFLTYFQNEAQLEKSRLLSDRFSAERPKGSFSTLEIQRTEQGDSAMYLCASSLSSRLVYEQYFGPGTRLTVT.

The V and J genes are TRBV5-6 and TRBJ2-3; D might be TRBD1 (5 bases). Germline loops: CDR1 SGHDT, CDR2 YYEEEE. This CDR3 region has 16 residues. V dropped 0 bases and J dropped 3 bases, with 14 bases sitting between them. CDR3 residues: CASSLASNQGTDTQYF. CDR3 DNA sequence: TGTGCCAGCAGCTTGGCATCGAACCAGGGTACAGATACGCAGTATTTT.

There are a few counts of this clonotype. The V call is TRBV6-5, the J call TRBJ1-5; D call uncertain. This CDR3 is 15 amino acids long. CDR1 is MNHEY, CDR2 SVGAGI, per germline. Trimming shortened V by 0 bases and J by 4 bases, and 10 bases separated the two germline ends. The CDR3, as DNA: TGTGCCAGCAGTTACTCCCGGACTCCTAATCAGCCCCAGCATTTT. It is translated as CASSYSRTPNQPQHF.

This clonotype has only a few counts. The chain joins TRBV12-3 or TRBV12-4 to TRBJ2-1, with D unclear. The CDR3 is 15 residues long. Trimming took off 8 bases at V and 0 bases at J, with 14 bases between the two ends. Written as DNA, the CDR3 is TGTGCCAGCCGGGCGAGCGAGAGCTCCTACAATGAGCAGTTCTTC. Its protein product is CASRASESSYNEQFF.

This clonotype was picked up a small number of times. The V gene is TRBV20-1, the J gene TRBJ2-2; 9 bases line up with TRBD1. CDR1 and CDR2 (germline): DFQATT, SNEGSKA (reference sequence). This CDR3 contains 15 residues. J lost 7 bases, V lost 6 bases, and 12 bases had no gene match. The CDR3 DNA is TGCAGTGCCCGACCCGACAGGGGGTTGGTCGGGGAGCTGTTTTTT. This encodes CSARPDRGLVGELFF.

In this sample, this clonotype turned up many times. This rearrangement joins TRBV12-3 or TRBV12-4 to TRBJ2-7; 13 nucleotides agree with TRBD2. The CDR3 length is 15 residues. V gave up 6 bases and J gave up 6 bases; unmatched junction bases: 8. CDR3 residues: CASSGLAGALGEQYF. DNA of the CDR3: TGTGCCAGCAGCGGACTAGCGGGAGCCCTCGGCGAGCAGTACTTC.

CDR3 nucleotide sequence: TGTGCCATCAGCAGCCCAGATACGCAGTATTTT. Encoded protein: CAISSPDTQYF. This chain uses TRBV10-3 with TRBJ2-3; the D is unclear. Germline V gene data show CDR1 as ENHRY and CDR2 as SYGVKD. The CDR3 contains 11 residues. The V end was cut by 6 bases, the J end by 4 bases, with 5 bases between.

The genes are TRBV25-1 and TRBJ2-7, with TRBD2 matching 8 bases. The junction had 11 bases not matched to a gene; V was cut back by 3 bases and J by 4 bases. The CDR3 loop spans 16 amino acids. Germline CDR1 MGHDK, CDR2 SYGVNS. The CDR3 region is CASSETPGTRSYEQYF. Written as DNA, the CDR3 is TGTGCCAGCAGTGAGACTCCCGGGACTAGGAGTTACGAGCAGTACTTC.